These 24 T cell receptor beta chains share one sample of origin, sequenced in a study of beta chain features in type 1 diabetes. The sequenced template was cDNA made from the entire isolated RNA. Produced via immunoSEQ multiplex PCR; TCRdb's table is partial and in-frame only. In the table there are 600,000 to 700,000 clones, around 12% of which are singletons. Study results and limitations: Type 1 diabetes patients had TCRB CDR3s that were shorter (moderately but significantly so) in all four CD4+ subsets.

These receptors' targets are unknown. The sample was naive CD4+ T cells from blood. The receptors were sampled from a man aged 30 to 45 with type 1 diabetes.

This clone was observed a handful of times. This chain joins TRBV28 and TRBJ2-4; D is ambiguous. CDR1 is MDHEN and CDR2 is SYDVKM in the germline V gene. The CDR3 has 16 residues. Trimming stripped 1 base from V and 1 base from J, with 11 bases between. The DNA of the CDR3 is TGTGCCAGCAGTTTATTTGATGGCAGGGCCAAAAACATTCAGTACTTC. Its protein is CASSLFDGRAKNIQYF.

The V gene is TRBV7-6, the J gene TRBJ1-1; the D gene is possibly TRBD1 (6 bases). This CDR3 has 16 amino acids. Germline CDR1 is SGHVS and CDR2 is FNYEAQ. The V gene lost 5 bases and the J gene lost 1 base, with 17 bases spanning the gap. The CDR3 protein is CASSPGGRGGNTEAFF. The CDR3 region has the DNA TGTGCCAGCAGCCCCGGGGGGCGAGGGGGGAACACTGAAGCTTTCTTT.

This rearrangement joins TRBV5-4 to TRBJ2-7, with 9 bases fitting TRBD1. This CDR3 spans 15 amino acids. Unmatched junction bases numbered 11, after V lost 5 bases and J lost 5 bases. CDR1 and CDR2 from the germline V gene are SGHNT and YYREEE (reference sequence). This CDR3 is CASRPGTGNTDEQYF. CDR3 coding DNA: TGTGCCAGCAGGCCCGGGACAGGGAATACCGACGAGCAGTACTTC. Based on the CDR3 plus reference TRBV5-4 and TRBJ2-7, the full variable domain is ETGVTQSPTHLIKTRGQQVTLRCSSQSGHNTVSWYQQALGQGPQFIFQYYREEENGRGNFPPRFSGLQFPNYSSELNVNALELDDSALYLCASRPGTGNTDEQYFGPGTRLTVT.

In its sample, this clone was seen a few times. CDR3 protein: CASSLAGTGGYEQYF. CDR3 nucleotide sequence: TGTGCCAGCAGCTTAGCCGGGACAGGGGGCTACGAGCAGTACTTC. This chain uses TRBV11-3 with TRBJ2-7, with 11 nucleotides matching TRBD1. Losses at the gene ends were 1 base for V and 3 bases for J; bases not matched to a gene: 2. The CDR3 spans 15 residues. Germline V gene data show CDR1 as SGHNT and CDR2 as YENEEA.

V is TRBV4-2 and J is TRBJ2-5; 8 nucleotides match TRBD2. The CDR3 has 17 amino acids. Germline V gene data show CDR1 as LGHNA and CDR2 as YNFKEQ. J was trimmed by 4 bases and V by 3 bases; bases with no gene match: 13. CDR3 sequence reads: CASSQAAGGRLGETQYF. The CDR3 DNA reads as TGTGCCAGCAGCCAGGCCGCGGGGGGACGATTGGGAGAGACCCAGTACTTC.

This clone was seen only a few times. The chain combines TRBV14 with TRBJ2-7; no clear D gene. V dropped 4 bases and J dropped 5 bases, with 21 bases sitting between them. In germline, CDR1 is SGHDN, CDR2 FVKESK. The CDR3 covers 16 residues. CDR3 sequence: CASSPIFYPGFDEQYF. CDR3 in DNA: TGTGCCAGCAGCCCGATCTTCTATCCCGGGTTTGACGAGCAGTACTTC.

This clone was counted only a few times. V gene TRBV9 combines with J gene TRBJ2-5; tentatively, D is TRBD1 or TRBD2 (5 bases each). Germline V gene data show CDR1 as SGDLS and CDR2 as YYNGEE. The CDR3 has 14 amino acids. V shed 1 base and J shed 5 bases, with 12 bases lying between them. The CDR3 protein is CASSVPGTGETQYF. In DNA, the CDR3 is TGTGCCAGCAGCGTACCCGGGACCGGTGAGACCCAGTACTTC.

J is TRBJ2-7 and V is TRBV6-5; possibly TRBD1 or TRBD2 for D (5 bases each). CDR1 and CDR2 (germline): MNHEY, SVGAGI. V was shortened by 2 bases and J by 0 bases, with 14 bases between the two germline ends. The CDR3 extends over 16 amino acids. CDR3 DNA sequence: TGTGCCAGCAGTTACGGAGAATGGGGGAGCTCCTACGAGCAGTACTTC. Residues: CASSYGEWGSSYEQYF.

The rearrangement links TRBV7-2 to TRBJ2-2; D gene unclear. The CDR3 has 12 amino acids. The ends were cut back, 5 bases at V and 4 bases at J, with 5 bases in the middle. Looked up from germline, CDR1 is SGHTA and CDR2 is FQGNSA. In nucleotides, the CDR3 is TGTGCCAGCAGCCAAATCACCGGGGAGCTGTTTTTT. It codes for CASSQITGELFF.

The CDR3 DNA reads TGTGCCATCAGTAACCAGGGGACACCTAATAATTCACCCCTCCACTTT. This encodes CAISNQGTPNNSPLHF. This rearrangement joins TRBV10-3 to TRBJ1-6; D perhaps matches TRBD1 (6 bases). Germline CDR1 is ENHRY and CDR2 is SYGVKD. Between the trimmed V and J ends, which lost 5 bases and 5 bases, there was a span of 16 bases. This CDR3 has 16 residues.

The genes are TRBV27 and TRBJ1-2; possibly TRBD1 for D (5 bases). In germline, CDR1 is MNHEY, CDR2 SMNVEV (reference sequence). The CDR3 consists of 15 residues. V lost 5 bases and J 4 bases, leaving 17 bases between the germline ends. The CDR3 reads CASSHYDQGSYGYTF. The DNA for the CDR3 is TGTGCCAGCAGTCACTACGATCAGGGTAGCTATGGCTACACCTTC.

This clone appeared a few times. The rearrangement uses TRBV29-1 and TRBJ2-3; a weak D match, TRBD2 (6 bases). The V end was cut by 4 bases, the J end by 4 bases, with 9 bases between. The CDR3 is 12 amino acids. Germline assignment: CDR1 SQVTM and CDR2 ANQGSEA. The CDR3 DNA reads TGCAGCGTTGCGGGGGAAGCAGATACGCAGTATTTT. Encoded protein: CSVAGEADTQYF.

This sequence joins TRBV9 and TRBJ1-4; 11 positions agree with TRBD1. Germline CDR1 SGDLS, CDR2 YYNGEE. V was pared by 0 bases and J by 6 bases, with 1 base of the junction left unmatched. The CDR3 runs to 15 residues. The CDR3 loop reads CASSVGGQGDEKLFF. The DNA of the CDR3 is TGTGCCAGCAGCGTAGGGGGACAGGGGGATGAAAAACTGTTTTTT.

Only a few counts were recorded for this clone. The chain joins TRBV7-9 to TRBJ1-3; D is unresolved. V was cut by 5 bases and J by 0 bases, with 11 bases left in between. Germline CDR1 SEHNR, CDR2 FQNEAQ (reference sequence). This CDR3 is 15 amino acids long. The CDR3 reads CASSGDTNSGNTIYF. The CDR3 DNA reads as TGTGCCAGCAGCGGCGACACAAACTCTGGAAACACCATATATTTT.

A few counts support this clone. The chain couples TRBV7-9 to TRBJ2-1; D not certain. The germline V gene has CDR1 SEHNR and CDR2 FQNEAQ (reference sequence). Trimming took off 1 base at V and 0 bases at J, with 7 bases between the two ends. This CDR3 spans 15 amino acids. CDR3 protein: CASSLDVSSYNEQFF. CDR3 in DNA: TGTGCCAGCAGCTTAGATGTCAGCTCCTACAATGAGCAGTTCTTC.

This clone was counted only a few times. This sequence joins TRBV4-2 and TRBJ1-2, with 10 bases that match TRBD1. The CDR3 length is 16 residues. V lost 4 bases and J lost 3; bases outside the gene matches: 8. The germline V gene has CDR1 LGHNA and CDR2 YNFKEQ. The CDR3 bases are TGTGCCAGCAGCCGCAGAACGGACAGGGGGTACTATGGCTACACCTTC. Translating gives CASSRRTDRGYYGYTF.

This sequence joins TRBV7-2 and TRBJ1-2; D possibly corresponds to TRBD1 (5 bases). V lost 3 bases to trimming and J lost 4 bases, with 18 bases between them. Germline CDR1 SGHTA, CDR2 FQGNSA. The CDR3 has 16 amino acids. The CDR3 region is CASSFGFISGSYGYTF. The CDR3, as DNA: TGTGCCAGCAGCTTTGGTTTCATTTCAGGGTCCTATGGCTACACCTTC.

There are a few counts of this clone. This chain joins TRBV9 and TRBJ2-3; 8 bases agree with TRBD2. This CDR3 is built from 16 residues. Germline CDR1 is SGDLS and CDR2 is YYNGEE. J gave up 5 bases and V 2 bases, and 10 bases lay outside the gene matches. CDR3 in DNA: TGTGCCAGCAGCGTTCAGGGCGGGGGGCTCCGAGATACGCAGTATTTT. It encodes CASSVQGGGLRDTQYF.

There are a few counts of this clone. This rearrangement joins TRBV9 to TRBJ1-3, with unresolved D. Germline V lookup: CDR1 SGDLS, CDR2 YYNGEE. The length of the CDR3 is 15 residues. V was trimmed by 3 bases and J by 0 bases, leaving 10 bases between them. In DNA form, the CDR3 reads TGTGCCAGCAGCGCCGGAGTCGTCTCTGGAAACACCATATATTTT. Translating it yields CASSAGVVSGNTIYF.

The table lists this clone with a few counts. V gene TRBV7-2 combines with J gene TRBJ1-2; possible D gene TRBD1, 5 bases. Germline-derived CDR1 and CDR2 are SGHTA and FQGNSA. The CDR3 sequence is 12 residues long. V was cut by 4 bases and J by 8 bases, with 11 bases left in between. This CDR3 reads CASSSGLVGYTF. CDR3 in DNA: TGTGCCAGCAGCTCGGGACTGGTAGGCTACACCTTC. The variable domain in full, completed from reference TRBV7-2 and TRBJ1-2, reads GAGVSQSPSNKVTEKGKDVELRCDPISGHTALYWYRQSLGQGLEFLIYFQGNSAPDKSGLPSDRFSAERTGGSVSTLTIQRTQQEDSAVYLCASSSGLVGYTFGSGTRLTVV.

This clone turned up a few times. The rearrangement joins TRBV9 to TRBJ1-3; D is ambiguous. Deletions cut 0 bases from V and 4 bases from J, with 5 bases between. The CDR3 is 13 residues long. CDR1 and CDR2 (germline): SGDLS, YYNGEE. CDR3 loop: CASSVAEGNTIYF. CDR3 DNA: TGTGCCAGCAGCGTAGCTGAAGGAAACACCATATATTTT.

This rearrangement joins TRBV29-1 to TRBJ1-1; weak D call: TRBD1 (5 bases). The CDR3 loop spans 14 amino acids. V was pared by 3 bases and J by 5 bases, with 16 bases between. Germline CDR1 is SQVTM and CDR2 is ANQGSEA. The CDR3 spells CSVDPRGDTTEAFF. The CDR3 DNA is TGCAGCGTTGACCCCCGAGGGGATACTACTGAAGCTTTCTTT.

This clone has a handful of counts. The V gene is TRBV4-3, the J gene TRBJ1-4; D gene unclear. Germline CDR1 reads LGHNA; CDR2 reads YSLEER. Trimming cost V 4 bases and J 8 bases, with 11 bases left between them. This CDR3 is built from 13 residues. The CDR3 protein is CASSRIMGEKLFF. Here the CDR3 DNA reads TGCGCCAGCAGCCGTATTATGGGGGAAAAACTGTTTTTT.

This clone appeared a few times. V gene TRBV11-2 combines with J gene TRBJ1-2; 7 positions match TRBD1. Germline lookup yields CDR1 SGHAT and CDR2 FQNNGV. The V and J ends lost 2 bases and 7 bases, in that order; junction bases with no gene match: 7. The length of the CDR3 is 14 residues. The CDR3 DNA reads TGTGCCAGCAGCTTACCTGAGGGGGCCGGTGGCTACACCTTC. Translating gives CASSLPEGAGGYTF.